The 9 T cell receptor beta chains listed next were all sequenced from one sample in a study of blood T cell repertoires in COVID-19. Sequencing was performed with immunoSEQ multiplex PCR; in TCRdb, only in-frame clones are kept and a portion is missing. The sample records approximately 340,000 clones, about nine tenths being singletons. Sample: PBMCs or T cells enriched from blood (not recorded which). These receptors were collected from a woman in her forties who had been exposed to COVID-19.

The V gene is TRBV2, the J gene TRBJ2-7, with TRBD2 as a possible D gene (6 bases). This CDR3 region has 12 residues. The ends were cut back, 6 bases at V and 6 bases at J, with 12 bases in the middle. Germline-derived CDR1 and CDR2 are SNHLY and FYNNEI. CDR3 DNA sequence: TGTGCCAGCAGCCTGAGGGGAGGCGAGCAGTACTTC. Translating gives CASSLRGGEQYF.

The chain is built from TRBV5-1 and TRBJ1-5; 9 bases agree with TRBD1. Germline CDR1 is SGHRS and CDR2 is YFSETQ. V trimming: 3 bases; J trimming: 6 bases; junction bases outside the gene matches: 7. The CDR3 totals 15 residues. CDR3 DNA sequence: TGCGCCAGCAGCTCCGGGACAGGGTATGGTCAGCCCCAGCATTTT. Protein sequence: CASSSGTGYGQPQHF.

V and J are TRBV6-4 and TRBJ2-7; 8 nucleotides match TRBD2. V shed 4 bases, J shed 2 bases, and the junction held 4 bases outside the gene matches. The CDR3 extends over 14 amino acids. Germline CDR1 and CDR2: MRHNA and SNTAGT. CDR3: CASSVLAGAYEQYF. The CDR3 region has the DNA TGTGCCAGCAGTGTCCTAGCGGGCGCCTACGAGCAGTACTTC.

This clone occurred once. V usage is TRBV12-3 or TRBV12-4 and J usage is TRBJ1-2; tentatively, D is TRBD1 (5 bases). Trimming left V 5 bases short and J 8 bases short, with 12 bases between. This CDR3 has 12 residues. CDR3 sequence (DNA): TGTGCCAGCAGTCTAGGGAGGGGCGGCTACACCTTC. It is translated as CASSLGRGGYTF.

The V gene is TRBV24-1, the J gene TRBJ1-1; D gene ambiguous. The CDR3 is 13 residues long. V lost 2 bases and J lost 1, with 4 bases in between. Germline values: CDR1 KGHDR, CDR2 SFDVKD. The CDR3 DNA reads TGTGCCACCAGTGATTGGGCGAACACTGAAGCTTTCTTT. Translating it yields CATSDWANTEAFF.

This clone has only a few counts. The V and J genes are TRBV18 and TRBJ1-1, with a possible D match to TRBD1 (6 bases). The germline V and J ends were trimmed by 2 bases and 6 bases, with 16 bases remaining between them. The V gene's germline CDR1 is KGHSH and CDR2 LQKENI. This CDR3 has 15 amino acids. CDR3 in amino acids: CASSPVQGFQSEAFF. DNA of the CDR3: TGTGCCAGCTCACCAGTTCAGGGGTTTCAATCTGAAGCTTTCTTT. The full variable domain, in which reference TRBV18 and TRBJ1-1 provide the parts outside the CDR3, is NAGVMQNPRHLVRRRGQEARLRCSPMKGHSHVYWYRQLPEEGLKFMVYLQKENIIDESGMPKERFSAEFPKEGPSILRIQQVVRGDSAAYFCASSPVQGFQSEAFFGQGTRLTVV.

This sequence joins TRBV18 and TRBJ1-1; 11 bases map to TRBD1. Germline CDR1 and CDR2: KGHSH and LQKENI. Trimming at V came to 6 bases and at J to 2 bases, leaving 11 bases not matched to a gene. The CDR3 spans 17 residues. The CDR3 DNA follows: TGTGCCAGCTCCCGAACCCATGGGACAGGGGGAAACACTGAAGCTTTCTTT. Its protein is CASSRTHGTGGNTEAFF.

Notes on this clone: The sample contains more than one DNA sequence encoding this CDR3. This rearrangement joins TRBV24-1 to TRBJ1-2, with TRBD1 identical over 10 bases. V gave up 9 bases and J gave up 5 bases; unmatched junction bases: 2. In germline, CDR1 is KGHDR, CDR2 SFDVKD. The CDR3 covers 12 residues. CDR3 bases: TGTGCCACCCGGGACAGGGGTTATGGCTACACCTTC. It translates to CATRDRGYGYTF.

This clone showed up just once. The chain carries TRBV7-9 and TRBJ2-3; 7 bases line up with TRBD2. J lost 6 bases, V lost 4 bases, and 13 bases had no gene match. The CDR3 is 16 amino acids. CDR1 is SEHNR, CDR2 FQNEAQ, per germline (reference sequence). The DNA of the CDR3 is TGTGCCAGCAGCTCCACCCCGGGAGGAAGAGGGGATACGCAGTATTTT. The encoded protein is CASSSTPGGRGDTQYF.